This T cell receptor beta chain was observed in a study of cytomegalovirus exposure and HLA in healthy donors. Amplification used 60 Vbeta primers and 13 Jbeta primers. Only in-frame clones appear in the TCRdb table, and some are missing; sequencing was by immunoSEQ multiplex PCR. Of around 100,000 clones detected, roughly 74% appear once; the ten largest clones hold more than 0.7%. The sequenced material came from PBMCs. This TCR derives from a woman in her twenties or thirties in good health and CMV-seronegative.

This chain's CDR3 is CASRPTGNTEAFF. The CDR3 coding sequence is TGTGCCAGCCGCCCGACAGGGAACACTGAAGCTTTCTTT. This chain uses TRBV21-1 with TRBJ1-1; the D call in the table, TRBD1, was not verified against the DNA. TRBV21-1 constitutes a pseudogene. CDR3 length: 13 residues.